The 14 T cell receptor beta chains below were found in one sample sequenced in a study of spatial heterogeneity in lung cancer. MiXCR was run by TCRdb on the 5' RACE reads, yielding one entry per CDR3 protein. Of 43,000 or so distinct CDR3 sequences listed, approximately 7% are singletons. Time point in this sample: sample taken at primary tumor resection. Tumor, nontumor lung or frozen PBMC supplied whole RNA that was sequenced unsorted. The sequences come from PBMCs, collected at surgery. Receptor source: a female donor with early-stage non-small cell lung cancer.

Written as DNA, the CDR3 is TGTGCCAGTAGTCGGACTAGCGGACACGAGCAGTACTTC. It codes for CASSRTSGHEQYF. The chain combines TRBV19 with TRBJ2-7; 10 nucleotides line up with TRBD2. V trimming: 5 bases; J trimming: 5 bases; junction bases outside the gene matches: 3. Germline CDR1 and CDR2: LNHDA and SQIVND (reference sequence). The CDR3 length is 13 residues.

This clonotype was found many times. This chain uses TRBV11-2 with TRBJ2-3; 9 positions agree with TRBD2. The CDR3 is 17 amino acids. The ends lost 2 bases at V and 1 base at J; junction bases unmatched: 7. Per germline, CDR1 SGHAT and CDR2 FQNNGV. The CDR3 coding sequence is TGTGCCAGCAGCTTATGGAGGGCTAGCGGGGGCACAGATACGCAGTATTTT. Translated: CASSLWRASGGTDTQYF. Full variable domain (rest looked up from reference TRBV11-2 and TRBJ2-3): EAGVAQSPRYKIIEKRQSVAFWCNPISGHATLYWYQQILGQGPKLLIQFQNNGVVDDSQLPKDRFSAERLKGVDSTLKIQPAKLEDSAVYLCASSLWRASGGTDTQYFGPGTRLTVL.

There are many counts of this clonotype. The gene calls are TRBV29-1 and TRBJ2-7, with D uncertain. Germline V gives CDR1 SQVTM, CDR2 ANQGSEA. This CDR3 is built from 11 residues. V lost 2 bases, J lost 1 base, and 3 bases lay in between. The CDR3 region is CSVELSYEQYF. The CDR3 DNA follows: TGCAGCGTTGAACTATCCTACGAGCAGTACTTC.

This clonotype was seen only a few times. The V call is TRBV28, the J call TRBJ1-5; maybe TRBD1 (5 bases). The CDR3 runs 13 residues. Trimming left V 11 bases short and J 5 bases short, with 16 bases between. Germline lookup yields CDR1 MDHEN and CDR2 SYDVKM. The CDR3 region has the DNA TGTGCCTCGACTCGACAGCTTCATCAGCCCCAGCATTTT. It is translated as CASTRQLHQPQHF.

In its sample, this clonotype was seen many times. This chain links TRBV6-5 with TRBJ1-1, with D maybe TRBD1 (5 bases). The CDR3 consists of 12 residues. With 4 bases removed from V and 9 bases from J, the gap between germline ends came to 12 bases. Germline V lookup: CDR1 MNHEY, CDR2 SVGAGI. CDR3 DNA: TGTGCCAGCAGTTCCCCGGGGGTGAAAGCTTTCTTT. This translates into CASSSPGVKAFF.

This clonotype was observed many times. CDR3 DNA sequence: TGTGCCAGCAGTTCCGGAAACATTTCTCAGCCCCAGCATTTT. This codes for CASSSGNISQPQHF. The chain carries TRBV6-2 or TRBV6-3 and TRBJ1-5; no clear D. Trimming removed 4 bases from V and 6 bases from J, with 13 bases in between. Germline assignment: CDR1 MNHEY and CDR2 SVGEGT. The CDR3 is 14 amino acids.

The V and J genes are TRBV7-9 and TRBJ1-6, with D uncertain. Trimming removed 6 bases from V and 8 bases from J, with 14 bases in between. The CDR3 loop spans 14 amino acids. Germline V CDR1 and CDR2: SEHNR, FQNEAQ (reference sequence). The CDR3, as DNA: TGTGCCAGCAGGTCTAATCGAGGCGATTCACCCCTCCACTTT. This codes for CASRSNRGDSPLHF.

The table lists this clonotype with a few counts. The chain carries TRBV6-2 or TRBV6-3 and TRBJ1-1; 11 bases map to TRBD1. The V segment lost 6 bases and the J segment 4 bases; nucleotides outside the gene matches: 10. Germline V gene data show CDR1 as MNHEY and CDR2 as SVGEGT. CDR3 length: 16 amino acids. This CDR3 is CASSHDLGQGATEAFF. The CDR3 coding sequence is TGTGCCAGCAGCCACGACTTAGGACAGGGGGCCACTGAAGCTTTCTTT.

This clonotype has a count of ten or more. The V call is TRBV4-3, the J call TRBJ1-1; no clear D. Trimming left V 2 bases short and J 4 bases short, with 8 bases between. CDR1 and CDR2 (germline): LGHNA, YSLEER. This CDR3 has 13 amino acids. The chain's CDR3 is CASSQLGSTEAFF. Written as DNA, the CDR3 is TGCGCCAGCAGCCAACTGGGTAGCACTGAAGCTTTCTTT.

This clonotype was picked up many times. The chain links TRBV10-2 to TRBJ2-7; 7 bases are shared with TRBD2. Unmatched junction bases numbered 2, after V lost 6 bases and J lost 6 bases. The V gene's germline CDR1 is WSHSY and CDR2 SAAADI. The CDR3 consists of 11 residues. The CDR3 sequence: CASRREGEQYF. CDR3 nucleotide sequence: TGCGCCAGCAGGAGGGAGGGCGAGCAGTACTTC.

The genes are TRBV6-5 and TRBJ2-2; D is ambiguous. From germline, CDR1 is MNHEY and CDR2 SVGAGI. Trimming pared 7 bases from V and 3 bases from J, leaving 18 bases between. This CDR3 spans 16 amino acids. DNA for the CDR3: TGTGCCAGCACATTCCTACCCTCCAAACACACCGGGGAGCTGTTTTTT. As protein: CASTFLPSKHTGELFF.

This clonotype was seen ten or more times. The chain recombines TRBV3-1 with TRBJ2-7; a weak D match, TRBD1 (6 bases). The germline V and J ends were trimmed by 4 bases and 9 bases, with 16 bases remaining between them. CDR1 is LGHDT, CDR2 YNNKEL, per germline (reference sequence). The CDR3 loop spans 13 amino acids. CDR3 amino acids: CASSRPRQAVQYF. Here the CDR3 DNA reads TGTGCCAGCAGCCGACCACGACAGGCGGTGCAGTACTTC.

This clonotype occurred many times. The gene calls are TRBV9 and TRBJ2-1; 8 bases match TRBD1. The germline V gene encodes CDR1 SGDLS and CDR2 YYNGEE. The CDR3 is 13 amino acids. The V and J ends lost 3 bases and 7 bases, in that order; junction bases with no gene match: 3. The CDR3 spells CASSAYRGNEQFF. The CDR3 nucleotides are TGTGCCAGCAGCGCCTACAGGGGGAATGAGCAGTTCTTC.

Only a few counts were recorded for this clonotype. A much larger clonotype is one base distant, so this may be a read error. The V and J genes are TRBV15 and TRBJ1-1; D is undetermined. Per germline, CDR1 LNHNV and CDR2 YYDKDF (reference sequence). The CDR3 has 14 residues. CDR3 DNA: TGTGTCACCAGCAGAGATATAAGCCGGATTGAAGCTTTCTTT. Amino acid sequence: CVTSRDISRIEAFF. Using reference TRBV15 and TRBJ1-1 for the parts outside the CDR3, the full variable domain is DAMVIQNPRYQVTQFGKPVTLSCSQTLNHNVMYWYQQKSSQAPKLLFHYYDKDFNNEADTPDNFQSRRPNTSFCFLDIRSPGLGDTAMYLCVTSRDISRIEAFFGQGTRLTVV.